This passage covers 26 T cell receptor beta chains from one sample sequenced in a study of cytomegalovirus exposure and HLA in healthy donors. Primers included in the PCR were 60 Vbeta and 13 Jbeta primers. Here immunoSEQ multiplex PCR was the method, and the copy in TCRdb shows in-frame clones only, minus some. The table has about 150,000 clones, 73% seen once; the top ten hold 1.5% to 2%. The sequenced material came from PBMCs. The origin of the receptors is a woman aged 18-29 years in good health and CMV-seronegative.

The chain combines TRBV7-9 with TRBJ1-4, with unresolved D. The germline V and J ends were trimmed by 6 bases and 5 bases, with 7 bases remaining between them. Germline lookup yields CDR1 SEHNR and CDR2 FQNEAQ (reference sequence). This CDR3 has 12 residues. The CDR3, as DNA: TGTGCCAGCAGAGACACGAATGAAAAACTGTTTTTT. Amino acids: CASRDTNEKLFF.

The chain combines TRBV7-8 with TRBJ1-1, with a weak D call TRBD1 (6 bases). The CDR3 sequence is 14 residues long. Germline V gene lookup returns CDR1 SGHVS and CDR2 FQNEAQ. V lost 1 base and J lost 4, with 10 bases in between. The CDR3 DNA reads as TGTGCCAGCAGCTTAGGGACAGCCCGCACTGAAGCTTTCTTT. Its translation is CASSLGTARTEAFF.

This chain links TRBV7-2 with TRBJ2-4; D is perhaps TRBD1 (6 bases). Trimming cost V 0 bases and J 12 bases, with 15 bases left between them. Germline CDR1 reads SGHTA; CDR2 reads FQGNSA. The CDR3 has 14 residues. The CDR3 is CASSLAVVGTHQYF. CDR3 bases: TGTGCCAGCAGCTTAGCTGTGGTTGGGACACATCAGTACTTC.

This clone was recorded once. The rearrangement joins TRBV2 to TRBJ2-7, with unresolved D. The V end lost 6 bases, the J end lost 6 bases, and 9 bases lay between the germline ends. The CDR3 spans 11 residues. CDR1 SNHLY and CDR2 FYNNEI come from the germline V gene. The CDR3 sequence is CASRLNREQYF. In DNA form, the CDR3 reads TGTGCCAGCAGACTAAATCGCGAGCAGTACTTC.

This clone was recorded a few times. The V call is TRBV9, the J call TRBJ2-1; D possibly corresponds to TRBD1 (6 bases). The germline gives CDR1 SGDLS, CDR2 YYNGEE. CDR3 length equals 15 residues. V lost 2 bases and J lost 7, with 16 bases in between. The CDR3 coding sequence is TGTGCCAGCAGCGTCCACGCGGACAGTTTGAATGAGCAGTTCTTC. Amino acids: CASSVHADSLNEQFF.

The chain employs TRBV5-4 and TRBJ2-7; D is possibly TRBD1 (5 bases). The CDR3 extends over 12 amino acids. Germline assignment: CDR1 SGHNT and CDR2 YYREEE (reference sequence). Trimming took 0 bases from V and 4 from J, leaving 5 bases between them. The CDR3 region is CASSLEGYEQYF. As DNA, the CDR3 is TGTGCCAGCAGCTTGGAGGGGTACGAGCAGTACTTC.

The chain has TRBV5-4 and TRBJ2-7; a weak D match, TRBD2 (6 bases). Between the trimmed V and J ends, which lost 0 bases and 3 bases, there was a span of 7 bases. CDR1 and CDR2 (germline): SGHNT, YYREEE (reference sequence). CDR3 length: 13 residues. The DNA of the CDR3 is TGTGCCAGCAGCTTGGCCGGGAGCTACGAGCAGTACGTC. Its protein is CASSLAGSYEQYV.

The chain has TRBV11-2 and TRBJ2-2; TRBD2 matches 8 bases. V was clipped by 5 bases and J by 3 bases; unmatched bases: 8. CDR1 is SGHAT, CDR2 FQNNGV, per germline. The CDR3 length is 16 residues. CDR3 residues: CASSLTGRADTGELFF. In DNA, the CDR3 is TGTGCCAGCAGCCTGACCGGGAGGGCGGACACCGGGGAGCTGTTTTTT.

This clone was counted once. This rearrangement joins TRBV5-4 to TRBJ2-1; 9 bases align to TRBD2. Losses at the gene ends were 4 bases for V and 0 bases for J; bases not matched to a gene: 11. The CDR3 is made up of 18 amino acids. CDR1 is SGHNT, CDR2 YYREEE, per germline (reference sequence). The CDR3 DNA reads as TGTGCCAGCAGCCCCCGGGGACTAGCACTTAGCTCCTACAATGAGCAGTTCTTC. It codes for CASSPRGLALSSYNEQFF.

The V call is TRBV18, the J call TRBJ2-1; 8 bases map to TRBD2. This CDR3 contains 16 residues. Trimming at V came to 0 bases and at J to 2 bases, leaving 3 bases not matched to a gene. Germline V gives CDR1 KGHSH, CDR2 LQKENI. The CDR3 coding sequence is TGTGCCAGCTCACCACCGAGCGGGGGAGCCTACAATGAGCAGTTCTTC. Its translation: CASSPPSGGAYNEQFF.

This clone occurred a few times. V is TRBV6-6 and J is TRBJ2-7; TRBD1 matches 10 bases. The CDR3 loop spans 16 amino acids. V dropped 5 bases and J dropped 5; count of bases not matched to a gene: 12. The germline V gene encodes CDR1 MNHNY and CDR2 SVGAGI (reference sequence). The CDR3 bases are TGTGCCAGCAGTCAAAAGGGGACAGGGGTTCGGGACGAGCAGTACGTC. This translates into CASSQKGTGVRDEQYV.

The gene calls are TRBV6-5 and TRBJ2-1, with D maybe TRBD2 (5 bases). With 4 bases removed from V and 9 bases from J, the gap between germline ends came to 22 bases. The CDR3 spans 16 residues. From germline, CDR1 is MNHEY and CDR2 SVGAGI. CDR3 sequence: CASSSPGGPPHAEQFF. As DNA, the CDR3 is TGTGCCAGCAGTTCACCTGGCGGGCCGCCTCATGCTGAGCAGTTCTTC.

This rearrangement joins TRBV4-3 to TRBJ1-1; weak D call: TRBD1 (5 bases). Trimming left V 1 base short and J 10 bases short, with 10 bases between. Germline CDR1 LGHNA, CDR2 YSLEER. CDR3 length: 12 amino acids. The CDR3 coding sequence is TGCGCCAGCAGCCAAGGGGGCCGGCGAGCTTTCTTT. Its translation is CASSQGGRRAFF.

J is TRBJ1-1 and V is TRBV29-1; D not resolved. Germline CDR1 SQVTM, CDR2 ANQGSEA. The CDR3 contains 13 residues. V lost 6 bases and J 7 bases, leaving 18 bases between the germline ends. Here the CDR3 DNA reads TGCAGCGTCCACCGGGATCGACTTCGTGAAGCTTTCTTT. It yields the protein CSVHRDRLREAFF.

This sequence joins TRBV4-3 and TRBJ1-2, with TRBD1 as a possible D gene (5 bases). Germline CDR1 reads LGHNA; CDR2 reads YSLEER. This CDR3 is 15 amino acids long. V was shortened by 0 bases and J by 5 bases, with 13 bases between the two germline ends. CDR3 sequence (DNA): TGCGCCAGCAGCCAAGATAGGAGGGGCGCGTATGGCTACACCTTC. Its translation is CASSQDRRGAYGYTF.

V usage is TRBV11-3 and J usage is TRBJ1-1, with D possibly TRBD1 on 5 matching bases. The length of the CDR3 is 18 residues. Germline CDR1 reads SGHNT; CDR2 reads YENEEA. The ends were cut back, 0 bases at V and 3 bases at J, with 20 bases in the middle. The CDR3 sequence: CASSLDHWVAGQHTEAFF. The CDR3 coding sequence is TGTGCCAGCAGCTTAGATCATTGGGTGGCGGGGCAGCACACTGAAGCTTTCTTT.

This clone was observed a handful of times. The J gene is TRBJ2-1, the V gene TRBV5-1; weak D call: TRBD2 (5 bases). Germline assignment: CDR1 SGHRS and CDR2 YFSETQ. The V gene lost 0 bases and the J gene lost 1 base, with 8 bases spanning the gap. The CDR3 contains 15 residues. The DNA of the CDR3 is TGCGCCAGCAGCTTGGGAGCGGAATCCTACAATGAGCAGTTCTTC. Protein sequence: CASSLGAESYNEQFF. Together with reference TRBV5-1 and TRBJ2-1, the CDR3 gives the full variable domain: KAGVTQTPRYLIKTRGQQVTLSCSPISGHRSVSWYQQTPGQGLQFLFEYFSETQRNKGNFPGRFSGRQFSNSRSEMNVSTLELGDSALYLCASSLGAESYNEQFFGPGTRLTVL.

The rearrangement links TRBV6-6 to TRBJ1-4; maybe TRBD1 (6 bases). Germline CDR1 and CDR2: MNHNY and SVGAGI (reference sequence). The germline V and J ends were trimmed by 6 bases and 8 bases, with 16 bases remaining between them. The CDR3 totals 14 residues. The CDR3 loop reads CASRYRVEGEKLFF. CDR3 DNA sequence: TGTGCCAGCAGATACAGGGTGGAGGGGGAAAAACTGTTTTTT.

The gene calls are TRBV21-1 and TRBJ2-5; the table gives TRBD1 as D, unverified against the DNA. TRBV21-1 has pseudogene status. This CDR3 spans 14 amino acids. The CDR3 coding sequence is TGTGCCAGCAGTTCGGACAGGGCCGGAGAGACCCAGTACTTC. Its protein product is CASSSDRAGETQYF.

CDR3 coding DNA: TGTGCCAGCAGCTCTACTAGCGGGGGCCGCTACGAGCAGTACGTC. Protein sequence: CASSSTSGGRYEQYV. The chain recombines TRBV21-1 with TRBJ2-7; TRBD2, the D gene given by the table, was not confirmed from the DNA. TRBV21-1 represents a pseudogene. The CDR3 length is 15 residues.

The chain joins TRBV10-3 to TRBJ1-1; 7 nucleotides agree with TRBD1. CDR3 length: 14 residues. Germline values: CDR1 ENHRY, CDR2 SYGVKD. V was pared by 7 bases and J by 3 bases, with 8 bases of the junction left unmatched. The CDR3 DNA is TGTGCCATCAAAAGGGGGCTCGACGACACTGAAGCTTTCTTT. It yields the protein CAIKRGLDDTEAFF.

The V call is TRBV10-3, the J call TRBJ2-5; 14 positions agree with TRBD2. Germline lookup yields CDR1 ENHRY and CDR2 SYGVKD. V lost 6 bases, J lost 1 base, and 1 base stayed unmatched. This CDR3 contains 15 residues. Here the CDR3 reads CAIRGTSGSQETQYF. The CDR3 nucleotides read TGTGCCATCAGGGGGACTAGCGGGAGCCAAGAGACCCAGTACTTC.

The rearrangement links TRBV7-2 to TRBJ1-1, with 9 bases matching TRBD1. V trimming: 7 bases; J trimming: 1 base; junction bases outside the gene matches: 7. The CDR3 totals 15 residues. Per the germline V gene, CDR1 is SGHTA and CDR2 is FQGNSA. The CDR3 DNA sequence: TGTGCCAGCACCTCTACAGGGGGCGCGAACACTGAAGCTTTCTTT. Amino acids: CASTSTGGANTEAFF.

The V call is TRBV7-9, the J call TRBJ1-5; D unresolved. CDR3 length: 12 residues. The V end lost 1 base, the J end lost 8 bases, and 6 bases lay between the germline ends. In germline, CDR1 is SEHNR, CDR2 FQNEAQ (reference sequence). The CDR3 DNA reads TGTGCCAGCAGCTTAGGGAGTGAGCCCCAGCATTTT. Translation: CASSLGSEPQHF.

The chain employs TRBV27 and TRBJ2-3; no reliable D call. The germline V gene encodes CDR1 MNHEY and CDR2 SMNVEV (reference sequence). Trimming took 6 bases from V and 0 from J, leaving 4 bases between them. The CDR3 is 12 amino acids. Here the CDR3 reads CASRSSTDTQYF. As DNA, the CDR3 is TGTGCCAGCAGGTCAAGCACAGATACGCAGTATTTT.

CDR3: CASSLGLGDAGELFF. The CDR3 DNA reads TGCGCCAGCAGCTTGGGACTAGGTGATGCCGGGGAGCTGTTTTTT. The V call is TRBV5-1, the J call TRBJ2-2; D might be TRBD2 (6 bases). The CDR3 runs 15 residues. The V and J ends lost 0 bases and 6 bases respectively, with 12 bases between them. Germline lookup yields CDR1 SGHRS and CDR2 YFSETQ.